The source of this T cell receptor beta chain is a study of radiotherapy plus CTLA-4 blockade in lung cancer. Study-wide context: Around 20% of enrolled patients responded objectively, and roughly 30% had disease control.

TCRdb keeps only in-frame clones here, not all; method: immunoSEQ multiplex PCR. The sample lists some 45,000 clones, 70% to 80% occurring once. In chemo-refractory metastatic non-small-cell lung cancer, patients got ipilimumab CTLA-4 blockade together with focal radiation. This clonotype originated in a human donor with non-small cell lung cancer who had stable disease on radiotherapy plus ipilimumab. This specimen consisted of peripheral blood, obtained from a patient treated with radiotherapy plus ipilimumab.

CDR3 amino acids: CASTPLGQPNTGELFF. CDR3 nucleotides: TGTGCCAGTACCCCGTTGGGACAGCCGAACACCGGGGAGCTGTTTTTT. The V call is TRBV19, the J call TRBJ2-2; 7 nucleotides line up with TRBD1. Germline V gene data show CDR1 as LNHDA and CDR2 as SQIVND (reference sequence). CDR3 size: 16 residues. V gave up 7 bases and J gave up 0 bases; unmatched junction bases: 8.